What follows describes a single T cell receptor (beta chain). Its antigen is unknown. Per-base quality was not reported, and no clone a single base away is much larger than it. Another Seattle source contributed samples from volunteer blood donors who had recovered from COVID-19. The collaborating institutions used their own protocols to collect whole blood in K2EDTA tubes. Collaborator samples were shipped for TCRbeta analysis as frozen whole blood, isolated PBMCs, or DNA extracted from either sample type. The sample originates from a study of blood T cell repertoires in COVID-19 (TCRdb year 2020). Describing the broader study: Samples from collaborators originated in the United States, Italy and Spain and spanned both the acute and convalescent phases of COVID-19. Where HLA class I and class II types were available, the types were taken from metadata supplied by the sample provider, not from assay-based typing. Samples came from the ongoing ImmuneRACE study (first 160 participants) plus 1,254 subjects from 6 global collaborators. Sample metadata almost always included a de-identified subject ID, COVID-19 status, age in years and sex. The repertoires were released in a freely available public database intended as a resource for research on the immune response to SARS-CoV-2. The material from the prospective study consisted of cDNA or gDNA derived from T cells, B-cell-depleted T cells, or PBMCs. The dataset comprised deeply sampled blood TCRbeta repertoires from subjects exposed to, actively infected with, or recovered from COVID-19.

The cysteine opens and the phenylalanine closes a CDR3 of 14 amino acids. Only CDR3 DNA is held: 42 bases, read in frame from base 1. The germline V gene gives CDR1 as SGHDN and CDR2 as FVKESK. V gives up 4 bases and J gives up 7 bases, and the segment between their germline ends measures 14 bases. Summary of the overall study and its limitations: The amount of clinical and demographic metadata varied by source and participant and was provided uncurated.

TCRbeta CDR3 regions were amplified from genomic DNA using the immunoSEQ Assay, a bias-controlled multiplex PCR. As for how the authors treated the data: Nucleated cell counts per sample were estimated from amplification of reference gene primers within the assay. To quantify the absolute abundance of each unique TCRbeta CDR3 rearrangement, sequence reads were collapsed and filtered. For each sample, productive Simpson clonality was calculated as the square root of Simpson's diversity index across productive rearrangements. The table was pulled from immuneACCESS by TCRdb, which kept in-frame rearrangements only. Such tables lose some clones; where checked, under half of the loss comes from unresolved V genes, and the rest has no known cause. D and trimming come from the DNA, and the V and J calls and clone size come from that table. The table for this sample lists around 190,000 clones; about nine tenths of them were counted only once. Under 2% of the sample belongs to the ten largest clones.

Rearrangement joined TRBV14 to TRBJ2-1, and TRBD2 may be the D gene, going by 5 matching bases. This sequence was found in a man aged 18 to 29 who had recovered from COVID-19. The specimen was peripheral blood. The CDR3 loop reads CASSPPAEGNEQFF. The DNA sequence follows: TGTGCCAGCAGCCCGCCGGCCGAGGGAAATGAGCAGTTCTTC.